This TCR beta chain appears in the sequencing data of a study of early T cells in non-severe SARS-CoV-2 infection. Researchers tagged individual cDNA molecules with unique molecular identifiers. TCRdb used MiXCR to reprocess the 5' RACE reads, holding one entry per CDR3 protein. Altogether approximately 71,000 distinct CDR3 sequences are present, 12% being singletons, with the ten largest covering less than 2%. Germline V gives CDR1 LGHDT, CDR2 YNNKEL (reference sequence). V lost 4 bases, J lost 4 bases, and 16 bases lay in between. The CDR3 runs 16 residues. This clonotype has a handful of counts. The TCR comes from an adult who was a healthcare worker with PCR-confirmed SARS-CoV-2 infection or an uninfected control (not recorded which). The chain carries TRBV3-1 and TRBJ2-2; D is perhaps TRBD2 (6 bases). The source material was whole blood. The CDR3: CASSPPGLSSTGELFF. The CDR3 DNA follows: TGTGCCAGCAGCCCTCCGGGACTTTCATCCACCGGGGAGCTGTTTTTT.